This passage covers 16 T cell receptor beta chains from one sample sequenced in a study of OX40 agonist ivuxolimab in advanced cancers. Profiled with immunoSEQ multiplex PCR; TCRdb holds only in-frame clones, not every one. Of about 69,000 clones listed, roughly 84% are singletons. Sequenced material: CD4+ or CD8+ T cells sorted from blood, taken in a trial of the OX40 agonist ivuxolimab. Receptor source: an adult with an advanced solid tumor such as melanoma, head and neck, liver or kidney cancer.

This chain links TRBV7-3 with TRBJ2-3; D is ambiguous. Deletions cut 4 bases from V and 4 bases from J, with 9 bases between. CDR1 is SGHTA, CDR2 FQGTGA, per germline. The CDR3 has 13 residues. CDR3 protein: CASSSFGADTQYF. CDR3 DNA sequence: TGTGCCAGCAGCTCTTTTGGGGCAGATACGCAGTATTTT.

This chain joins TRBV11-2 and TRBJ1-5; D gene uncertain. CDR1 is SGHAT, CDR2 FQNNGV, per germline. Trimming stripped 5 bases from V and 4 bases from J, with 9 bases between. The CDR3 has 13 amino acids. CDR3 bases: TGTGCCAGCAGCCAATTCCAAAATCAGCCCCAGCATTTT. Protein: CASSQFQNQPQHF.

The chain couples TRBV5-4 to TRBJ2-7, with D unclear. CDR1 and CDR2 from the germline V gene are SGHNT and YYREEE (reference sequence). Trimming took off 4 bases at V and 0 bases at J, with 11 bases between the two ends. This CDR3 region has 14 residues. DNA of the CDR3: TGTGCCAGCAGCATAGGCCCCACCTCCTACGAGCAGTACTTC. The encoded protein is CASSIGPTSYEQYF.

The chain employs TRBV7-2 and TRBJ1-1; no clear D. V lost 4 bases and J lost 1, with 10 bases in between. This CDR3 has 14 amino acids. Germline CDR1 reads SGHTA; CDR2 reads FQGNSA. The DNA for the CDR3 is TGTGCCAGCAGCTATTCGGGTAGGAACACTGAAGCTTTCTTT. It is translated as CASSYSGRNTEAFF. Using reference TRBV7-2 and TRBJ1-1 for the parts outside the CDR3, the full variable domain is GAGVSQSPSNKVTEKGKDVELRCDPISGHTALYWYRQSLGQGLEFLIYFQGNSAPDKSGLPSDRFSAERTGGSVSTLTIQRTQQEDSAVYLCASSYSGRNTEAFFGQGTRLTVV.

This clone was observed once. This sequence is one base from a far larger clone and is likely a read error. The chain's CDR3 is CASSLAQDTQYF. The CDR3 DNA reads TGTGCCAGCAGCTTAGCGCAAGATACGCAGTATTTT. The chain joins TRBV7-2 to TRBJ2-3, with D uncertain. Germline V gene lookup returns CDR1 SGHTA and CDR2 FQGNSA. Trimming removed 0 bases from V and 5 bases from J, with 3 bases in between. This CDR3 spans 12 amino acids.

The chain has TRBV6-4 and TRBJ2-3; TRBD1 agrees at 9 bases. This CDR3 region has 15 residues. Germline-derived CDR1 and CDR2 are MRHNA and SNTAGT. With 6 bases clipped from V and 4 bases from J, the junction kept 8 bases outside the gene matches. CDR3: CASRTRDREADTQYF. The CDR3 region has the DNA TGTGCCAGCAGGACTAGGGACAGGGAGGCAGATACGCAGTATTTT.

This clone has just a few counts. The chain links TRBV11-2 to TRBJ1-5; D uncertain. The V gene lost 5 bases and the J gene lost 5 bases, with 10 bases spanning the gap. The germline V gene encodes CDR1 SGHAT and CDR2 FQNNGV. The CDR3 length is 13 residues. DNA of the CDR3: TGTGCCAGCAGCCTTGTTTCGGATCAGCCCCAGCATTTT. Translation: CASSLVSDQPQHF.

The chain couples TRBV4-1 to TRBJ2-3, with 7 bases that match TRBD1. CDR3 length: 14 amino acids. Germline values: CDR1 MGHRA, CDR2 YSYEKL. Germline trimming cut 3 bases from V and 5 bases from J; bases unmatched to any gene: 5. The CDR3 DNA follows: TGCGCCAGCAGCCACTTACAGGGGCAAGATACGCAGTATTTT. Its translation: CASSHLQGQDTQYF.

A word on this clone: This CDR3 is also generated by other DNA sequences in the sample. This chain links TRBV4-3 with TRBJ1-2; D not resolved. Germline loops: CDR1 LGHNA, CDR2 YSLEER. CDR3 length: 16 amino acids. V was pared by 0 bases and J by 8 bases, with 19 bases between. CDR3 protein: CASSQDSSTVERGYTF. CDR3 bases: TGCGCCAGCAGCCAAGATTCATCTACCGTGGAACGGGGCTACACCTTC.

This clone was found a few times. DNA for the CDR3: TGTGCCAGCAGCCCCGAACCGGGACAGGGGGTTGACGAGCAGTACTTC. Translating gives CASSPEPGQGVDEQYF. The chain has TRBV13 and TRBJ2-7; TRBD1 matches at 11 bases. Germline V gene data show CDR1 as PRHDT and CDR2 as FYEKMQ (reference sequence). J gave up 5 bases and V 5 bases, and 11 bases lay outside the gene matches. This CDR3 region has 16 residues.

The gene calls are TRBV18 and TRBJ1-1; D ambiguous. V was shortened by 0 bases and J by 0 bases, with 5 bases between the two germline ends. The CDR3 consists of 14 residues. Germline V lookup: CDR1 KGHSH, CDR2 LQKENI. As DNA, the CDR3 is TGTGCCAGCTCACCACCGGGGATGAACACTGAAGCTTTCTTT. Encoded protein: CASSPPGMNTEAFF.

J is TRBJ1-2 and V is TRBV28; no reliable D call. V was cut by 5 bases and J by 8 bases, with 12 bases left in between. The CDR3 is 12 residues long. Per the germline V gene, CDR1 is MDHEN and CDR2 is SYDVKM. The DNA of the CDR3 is TGTGCCAGCAGTCCGCAGGTCGGCGGCTACACCTTC. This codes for CASSPQVGGYTF.

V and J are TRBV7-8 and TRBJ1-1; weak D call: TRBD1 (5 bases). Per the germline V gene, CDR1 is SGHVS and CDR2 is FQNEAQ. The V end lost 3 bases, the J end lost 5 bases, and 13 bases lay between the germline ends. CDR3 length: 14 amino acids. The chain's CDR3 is CASSFQGRTTEAFF. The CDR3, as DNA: TGTGCCAGCAGCTTTCAGGGCAGAACAACTGAAGCTTTCTTT.

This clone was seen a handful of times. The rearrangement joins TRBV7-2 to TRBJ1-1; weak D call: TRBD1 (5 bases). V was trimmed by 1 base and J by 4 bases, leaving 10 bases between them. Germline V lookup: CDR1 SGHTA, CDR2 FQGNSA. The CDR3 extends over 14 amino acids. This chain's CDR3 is CASSLVSGPTEAFF. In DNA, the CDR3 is TGTGCCAGCAGCTTAGTTTCGGGGCCCACTGAAGCTTTCTTT.

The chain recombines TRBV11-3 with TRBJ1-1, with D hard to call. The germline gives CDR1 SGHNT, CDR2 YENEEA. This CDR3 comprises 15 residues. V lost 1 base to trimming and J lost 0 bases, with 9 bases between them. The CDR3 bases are TGTGCCAGCAGCTTAGGAACTAGCGTGAACACTGAAGCTTTCTTT. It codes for CASSLGTSVNTEAFF.

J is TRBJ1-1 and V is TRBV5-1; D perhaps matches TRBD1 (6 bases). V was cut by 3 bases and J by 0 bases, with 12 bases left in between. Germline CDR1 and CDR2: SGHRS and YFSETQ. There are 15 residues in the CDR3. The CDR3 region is CASSYATGMNTEAFF. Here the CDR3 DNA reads TGCGCCAGCAGCTATGCAACAGGGATGAACACTGAAGCTTTCTTT.